A single sample is the source of the 22 T cell receptor beta chains below, sequenced in a study of response to subunit inactivated influenza vaccine. Each CDR3 protein gets one entry after TCRdb re-called the RT-PCR reads with MiXCR. The sample contains around 540,000 distinct CDR3 sequences, approximately 12% of which appear only once. The sample was PBMCs from blood, taken on the day of vaccination. The receptors shown here come from a man aged 45-65 years who received an inactivated influenza vaccine.

CDR3 protein: CASSAGQGSLEAFF. In DNA form, the CDR3 reads TGTGCCAGCAGCGCGGGACAGGGCTCCCTAGAAGCTTTCTTT. The chain links TRBV5-5 to TRBJ1-1, with 9 bases that match TRBD1. The CDR3 is 14 amino acids. With 4 bases clipped from V and 8 bases from J, the junction kept 9 bases outside the gene matches. CDR1 is SGHKS, CDR2 YYEKEE, per germline (reference sequence).

This chain uses TRBV7-6 with TRBJ2-6; tentatively, D is TRBD1 (8 bases). V was trimmed by 5 bases and J by 0 bases, leaving 23 bases between them. The CDR3 length is 20 residues. Germline lookup yields CDR1 SGHVS and CDR2 FNYEAQ. The CDR3 here is CASSPQIRTGRASGANVLTF. The CDR3 bases are TGTGCCAGCAGCCCGCAAATCCGGACAGGGAGGGCCTCTGGGGCCAACGTCCTGACTTTC.

Many counts were recorded for this clonotype. The chain is built from TRBV5-1 and TRBJ1-5, with 8 bases fitting TRBD1. Per germline, CDR1 SGHRS and CDR2 YFSETQ. The V segment lost 1 base and the J segment 4 bases; nucleotides outside the gene matches: 4. The CDR3 totals 15 residues. CDR3 amino acids: CASSLKTGGNQPQHF. For the CDR3, the DNA is TGCGCCAGCAGCTTGAAAACAGGGGGAAATCAGCCCCAGCATTTT.

The rearrangement uses TRBV2 and TRBJ2-1, with 10 positions matching TRBD1. The V gene end was trimmed by 5 bases and the J gene end by 9 bases; junction bases not matched to a gene: 7. CDR1 and CDR2 (germline): SNHLY, FYNNEI. The CDR3 is 14 amino acids. The CDR3 is CASSLDRGIPEQFF. In DNA form, the CDR3 reads TGTGCCAGCAGTTTGGACAGGGGGATCCCTGAGCAGTTCTTC.

V and J are TRBV15 and TRBJ2-1; D call uncertain. CDR1 is LNHNV and CDR2 is YYDKDF in the germline V gene (reference sequence). The CDR3 has 14 residues. Trimming removed 1 base at V and 10 bases at J, with 14 bases between. The CDR3 protein is CATSRVGLDGEQFF. The CDR3 DNA follows: TGTGCCACCAGCAGAGTCGGTCTGGACGGGGAGCAGTTCTTC.

This clonotype appeared many times. The chain's CDR3 is CASSLLTRGLVSGELFF. CDR3 in DNA: TGTGCCAGCAGTTTATTGACCAGAGGACTAGTATCCGGGGAGCTGTTTTTT. The V gene is TRBV28, the J gene TRBJ2-2, with 7 positions matching TRBD2. The CDR3 runs to 17 residues. CDR1 MDHEN and CDR2 SYDVKM come from the germline V gene. Losses at the gene ends were 1 base for V and 6 bases for J; bases not matched to a gene: 11.

This clonotype was recorded a few times. The chain uses TRBV28 and TRBJ2-7; TRBD1 matches at 10 bases. This CDR3 spans 20 amino acids. Germline CDR1 and CDR2: MDHEN and SYDVKM. After removal of 1 base from V and 0 bases from J, the junction contained 15 bases not matched to a gene. The CDR3 DNA sequence: TGTGCCAGCAGTTTATTACACGGGACAGGGGTCCAAATCATCTCCTACGAGCAGTACTTC. Translated, it gives CASSLLHGTGVQIISYEQYF. Full variable domain (missing parts from reference TRBV28 and TRBJ2-7): DVKVTQSSRYLVKRTGEKVFLECVQDMDHENMFWYRQDPGLGLRLIYFSYDVKMKEKGDIPEGYSVSREKKERFSLILESASTNQTSMYLCASSLLHGTGVQIISYEQYFGPGTRLTVT.

The genes are TRBV2 and TRBJ1-5; 7 bases line up with TRBD1. The germline V gene has CDR1 SNHLY and CDR2 FYNNEI. The CDR3 is made up of 18 amino acids. Trimming cost V 5 bases and J 0 bases; bases outside gene matches: 13. The CDR3, as DNA: TGTGCCAGCAGTACAACCCCGGGACAGATGTATAGCAATCAGCCCCAGCATTTT. This encodes CASSTTPGQMYSNQPQHF.

There are a few counts of this clonotype. V is TRBV4-2 and J is TRBJ2-7; D may be TRBD1 or TRBD2 (5 bases each). Per germline, CDR1 LGHNA and CDR2 YNFKEQ. V lost 2 bases, J lost 6 bases, and 11 bases lay in between. The CDR3 runs to 13 residues. The CDR3 spells CASSQMGVGEQYF. Here the CDR3 DNA reads TGTGCCAGCAGCCAAATGGGGGTGGGCGAGCAGTACTTC.

The chain carries TRBV11-1 and TRBJ2-5; tentative D call: TRBD1 (5 bases). CDR3 length: 13 amino acids. Per the germline V gene, CDR1 is SGHAT and CDR2 is FQDESV (reference sequence). The V gene lost 5 bases and the J gene lost 5 bases, with 12 bases spanning the gap. CDR3 nucleotides: TGTGCCAGCAGCACACCTAGGGGTGAGACCCAGTACTTC. It translates to CASSTPRGETQYF.

This clonotype was detected a few times. The chain employs TRBV9 and TRBJ2-7; D might be TRBD1 (5 bases). Germline V gene lookup returns CDR1 SGDLS and CDR2 YYNGEE. V gave up 4 bases and J gave up 4 bases, with 15 bases separating them. The CDR3 is made up of 14 amino acids. CDR3: CASSRPGRDYEQYF. The CDR3 nucleotides read TGTGCCAGCAGCCGGCCGGGCAGGGATTACGAGCAGTACTTC.

The chain recombines TRBV28 with TRBJ2-7; unclear D gene. The V gene's germline CDR1 is MDHEN and CDR2 SYDVKM. Trimming removed 0 bases at V and 5 bases at J, with 14 bases between. This CDR3 comprises 15 residues. The CDR3, as DNA: TGTGCCAGCAGTTTATGCGTTCACGAGCACGACGAGCAGTACTTC. The encoded protein is CASSLCVHEHDEQYF.

Note on this clonotype: This CDR3 fails to terminate in the conserved phenylalanine or tryptophan, so it likely reflects a read error. This chain joins TRBV4-2 and TRBJ2-5; D may be TRBD1 (6 bases). This CDR3 has 15 residues. Germline-derived CDR1 and CDR2 are LGHNA and YNFKEQ. With 1 base removed from V and 5 bases from J, the gap between germline ends came to 14 bases. This CDR3 reads CASSQGTTGMETQYL. CDR3 DNA sequence: TGTGCCAGCAGCCAAGGTACAACAGGGATGGAGACCCAGTACTTA.

This clonotype was counted between two and nine times. V and J are TRBV4-3 and TRBJ2-7, with D perhaps matching TRBD2 (5 bases). Germline V gene lookup returns CDR1 LGHNA and CDR2 YSLEER. This CDR3 region has 17 residues. V was trimmed by 0 bases and J by 0 bases, leaving 15 bases between them. The DNA for the CDR3 is TGCGCCAGCAGCCAAGATACGGGAAGATGGACCTCCTACGAGCAGTACTTC. It translates to CASSQDTGRWTSYEQYF.

This clonotype was found a few times. The chain combines TRBV7-9 with TRBJ2-7; TRBD2 might be the D (6 bases). Germline V lookup: CDR1 SEHNR, CDR2 FQNEAQ (reference sequence). The CDR3 runs to 15 residues. V was shortened by 2 bases and J by 0 bases, with 11 bases between the two germline ends. The chain's CDR3 is CASSLRRESSYEQYF. CDR3 sequence (DNA): TGTGCCAGCAGCTTAAGGAGGGAGAGCTCCTACGAGCAGTACTTC.

V is TRBV24-1 and J is TRBJ2-1; TRBD1 matches at 10 bases. V shed 5 bases, J shed 11 bases, and the junction held 5 bases outside the gene matches. Germline V gene data show CDR1 as KGHDR and CDR2 as SFDVKD. This CDR3 comprises 13 residues. In DNA, the CDR3 is TGTGCCACCAGTGGACCGGGACAGGGGAAGCAGTTCTTC. This sequence encodes CATSGPGQGKQFF.

The V call is TRBV10-2, the J call TRBJ2-1; a weak D match, TRBD2 (6 bases). In germline, CDR1 is WSHSY, CDR2 SAAADI. The CDR3 has 15 amino acids. Trimming left V 7 bases short and J 0 bases short, with 13 bases between. CDR3 in amino acids: CASNTGAGSYNEQFF. The CDR3 DNA is TGCGCCAGCAATACGGGAGCCGGCTCCTACAATGAGCAGTTCTTC.

Only one count was recorded for this clonotype. A much larger clonotype is one base distant, so this may be a read error. The chain links TRBV5-1 to TRBJ2-5; D gene uncertain. The CDR3 contains 14 residues. The V and J ends lost 0 bases and 0 bases respectively, with 6 bases between them. Germline CDR1 reads SGHRS; CDR2 reads YFSETQ. The CDR3 region has the DNA TGCGCCAGCAGCTTGGTCAGGAACCAAGAGACCCAGTACTTC. Encoded protein: CASSLVRNQETQYF.

The table lists this clonotype with a few counts. J is TRBJ2-3 and V is TRBV29-1; D not resolved. The germline gives CDR1 SQVTM, CDR2 ANQGSEA. CDR3 length: 12 amino acids. V lost 6 bases and J lost 2, with 9 bases in between. In nucleotides, the CDR3 is TGCAGCGTCACCGCTATCACAGATACGCAGTATTTT. The encoded protein is CSVTAITDTQYF.

The chain links TRBV6-4 to TRBJ2-1; 11 nucleotides line up with TRBD2. The trim removed 5 bases at V and 4 bases at J, leaving 25 bases unmatched. CDR1 is MRHNA, CDR2 SNTAGT, per germline. This CDR3 is built from 22 residues. CDR3 region: CASSPYGRLLAGGFPSYNEQFF. CDR3 nucleotide sequence: TGTGCCAGCAGTCCCTATGGGCGGTTGTTAGCGGGGGGGTTTCCATCGTACAATGAGCAGTTCTTC.

This clonotype occurred a few times. CDR3 DNA: TGCAGTGCCTTGGGACCGACCACGGCCTACGAGCAGTACTTC. Its translation is CSALGPTTAYEQYF. The gene calls are TRBV20-1 and TRBJ2-7, with D perhaps being TRBD1 or TRBD2 (5 bases each). The germline CDR1 and CDR2 sequences are DFQATT and SNEGSKA (reference sequence). CDR3 length: 14 residues. V was trimmed by 6 bases and J by 2 bases, leaving 17 bases between them.

This clonotype was seen only a few times. The rearrangement uses TRBV19 and TRBJ2-1, with 7 bases that match TRBD2. Germline CDR1 is LNHDA and CDR2 is SQIVND (reference sequence). Losses at the gene ends were 1 base for V and 1 base for J; bases not matched to a gene: 7. The CDR3 runs to 17 residues. CDR3 loop: CASSIVWAGVSYNEQFF. The CDR3 DNA is TGTGCCAGTAGTATAGTTTGGGCGGGAGTATCCTACAATGAGCAGTTCTTC.